This paragraph reports one TCR beta chain. What it recognizes is unknown. Produced via immunoSEQ multiplex PCR; TCRdb's table is partial and in-frame only. This sample yields roughly 2.2 million clones, of which roughly 90% are seen a single time; around 0.38% belongs to the top ten. This sample was included in a study of shared clonotypes between healthy human individuals. Findings and caveats of the study: The four-donor shared clonotypes exceeded non-shared clonotypes in generation probability, with non-shared ones scoring lower. It was the few donors that limited the genetic and exposure-history diversity represented.

This CDR3 spans 16 amino acids. Germline V lookup: CDR1 MRHNA, CDR2 SNTAGT. Trimming removed 6 bases at V and 4 bases at J, with 21 bases between. Adults of Caucasian background living in Nashville, Tennessee made up all donors. V and J are TRBV6-4 and TRBJ1-2; tentative D call: TRBD1 (5 bases). This sequence originates from a man aged 18 to 29 in good health. Some clones in this sample may be carry-over from other donors' samples. Specimen: naive CD4+ T cells from PBMCs. Subset of the sample: CD45RA+ positively selected. The CDR3 DNA follows: TGTGCCAGCAGCCCAAGGTTAGGGGTTGGGGCCTATGGCTACACCTTC. Translating gives CASSPRLGVGAYGYTF.